Each of the 27 T cell receptor beta chains below was sequenced from the same sample in a study of T cell responses to AZD1222 COVID-19 vaccine. Profiling relied on immunoSEQ multiplex PCR, and the TCRdb table lists in-frame clones only, not all of them. The sample carries around 99,000 clones, roughly 88% recorded once. Sequences were derived from peripheral blood, sampled on day 0 of MenACWY control vaccination. All receptors derive from an adult in good health.

By share, this clone ranks as medium-sized. V and J are TRBV6-5 and TRBJ1-1, with D perhaps matching TRBD1 (6 bases). Per germline, CDR1 MNHEY and CDR2 SVGAGI. This CDR3 has 14 amino acids. V dropped 8 bases and J dropped 3 bases, with 16 bases sitting between them. Here the CDR3 reads CASEIGGEYTEAFF. CDR3 DNA sequence: TGTGCCAGCGAGATAGGGGGAGAGTACACTGAAGCTTTCTTT.

V and J are TRBV5-1 and TRBJ2-5; a weak D match, TRBD1 (6 bases). This CDR3 is built from 15 residues. Germline V lookup: CDR1 SGHRS, CDR2 YFSETQ. V was pared by 4 bases and J by 2 bases, with 15 bases between. The CDR3 sequence is CASSPTQGRQETQYF. DNA of the CDR3: TGCGCCAGCAGCCCAACACAGGGTCGTCAAGAGACCCAGTACTTC.

The CDR3 region is CASSEQGVSYEQYF. The CDR3 DNA sequence: TGTGCCAGCAGCGAACAGGGGGTTTCCTACGAGCAGTACTTC. The J gene is TRBJ2-7, the V gene TRBV25-1; 8 bases line up with TRBD1. CDR3 size: 14 residues. V shed 6 bases and J 1 base; nucleotides not matched to a gene: 5. CDR1 MGHDK and CDR2 SYGVNS come from the germline V gene.

V is TRBV6-5 and J is TRBJ2-2; perhaps TRBD2 as D (5 bases). With 2 bases removed from V and 7 bases from J, the gap between germline ends came to 5 bases. CDR1 is MNHEY, CDR2 SVGAGI, per germline. CDR3 length: 12 residues. In DNA form, the CDR3 reads TGTGCCAGCAGTTACCGGGGCGGGGAGCTGTTTTTT. This gives the protein CASSYRGGELFF.

Details on this clone: The sample contains more than one DNA sequence encoding this CDR3. This sequence joins TRBV30 and TRBJ1-6, with 7 nucleotides matching TRBD1. Germline trimming cut 1 base from V and 7 bases from J; bases unmatched to any gene: 4. This CDR3 region has 14 residues. CDR1 is GTSNPN and CDR2 is SVGIG in the germline V gene (reference sequence). The CDR3 region has the DNA TGTGCCTGGAGTGCCGGACAGGACAATTCACCCCTCCACTTT. Protein: CAWSAGQDNSPLHF.

This chain connects TRBV11-2 to TRBJ1-2; 8 nucleotides align to TRBD1. The length of the CDR3 is 13 residues. Unmatched junction bases numbered 3, after V lost 5 bases and J lost 4 bases. Germline CDR1 and CDR2: SGHAT and FQNNGV. Here the CDR3 DNA reads TGTGCCAGCAGCCCTGGACAGGGCTATGGCTACACCTTC. It encodes CASSPGQGYGYTF.

This clone appeared a single time. This chain uses TRBV10-3 with TRBJ1-2; 10 bases map to TRBD1. CDR1 is ENHRY, CDR2 SYGVKD, per germline. V lost 6 bases, J lost 6 bases, and 13 bases stayed unmatched. This CDR3 region has 16 residues. The CDR3 reads CAISGTGENGGNGYTF. The CDR3 nucleotides read TGTGCCATCAGCGGGACAGGGGAAAACGGCGGGAATGGCTACACCTTC.

J is TRBJ2-4 and V is TRBV7-2; 10 positions agree with TRBD1. CDR1 is SGHTA and CDR2 is FQGNSA in the germline V gene. There are 14 residues in the CDR3. Trimming cost V 5 bases and J 9 bases; bases outside gene matches: 7. DNA of the CDR3: TGTGCCAGCAGCACCCGGGACAGGGGATCCATTCAGTACTTC. Encoded protein: CASSTRDRGSIQYF.

The DNA of the CDR3 is TGTGCCAGCAGTCGGACAGGGGGTGCAACTAATGAAAAACTGTTTTTT. Its protein product is CASSRTGGATNEKLFF. The V gene is TRBV14, the J gene TRBJ1-4, with 10 bases matching TRBD1. The CDR3 consists of 16 residues. Germline V lookup: CDR1 SGHDN, CDR2 FVKESK. Losses at the gene ends were 6 bases for V and 0 bases for J; bases not matched to a gene: 4.

J is TRBJ2-3 and V is TRBV7-6, with 7 bases lining up with TRBD1. Germline CDR1 reads SGHVS; CDR2 reads FNYEAQ. There are 15 residues in the CDR3. Trimming took 2 bases from V and 5 from J; bases not matched to a gene: 7. The CDR3 bases are TGTGCCAGCAGCTTACGGACAGGCCCCAGAGATACGCAGTATTTT. Translating gives CASSLRTGPRDTQYF.

The rearrangement joins TRBV27 to TRBJ2-5; 9 bases align to TRBD2. This CDR3 is built from 15 residues. The V gene end was trimmed by 4 bases and the J gene end by 0 bases; junction bases not matched to a gene: 3. The germline gives CDR1 MNHEY, CDR2 SMNVEV (reference sequence). The CDR3 DNA follows: TGTGCCAGCAGTTCCCGACTAGCGGACCAAGAGACCCAGTACTTC. Its protein product is CASSSRLADQETQYF.

The chain couples TRBV7-2 to TRBJ2-5; 8 bases match TRBD2. CDR3 length: 14 residues. CDR1 is SGHTA and CDR2 is FQGNSA in the germline V gene. V shed 5 bases and J 5 bases; nucleotides not matched to a gene: 7. The CDR3 nucleotides read TGTGCCAGCAGCGTAACGGGGGGGCGGGAGACCCAGTACTTC. Its protein is CASSVTGGRETQYF.

This chain joins TRBV5-8 and TRBJ2-7; a weak D match, TRBD2 (6 bases). Trimming shortened V by 2 bases and J by 3 bases, and 12 bases separated the two germline ends. The CDR3 contains 14 residues. Germline V lookup: CDR1 SGHTS, CDR2 YDEGEE. The DNA for the CDR3 is TGTGCCAGCAGCTTCGGGGGATCGGGCTACGAGCAGTACTTC. Translating gives CASSFGGSGYEQYF.

The genes are TRBV6-5 and TRBJ2-5; maybe TRBD2 (6 bases). V was shortened by 10 bases and J by 2 bases, with 14 bases between the two germline ends. The CDR3 is made up of 13 amino acids. CDR1 is MNHEY, CDR2 SVGAGI, per germline. The CDR3 nucleotides are TGTGCCACCGTGCGGGACGTACAAGAGACCCAGTACTTC. Translated, it gives CATVRDVQETQYF.

This chain joins TRBV19 and TRBJ2-6; no clear D gene. The germline V and J ends were trimmed by 4 bases and 2 bases, with 6 bases remaining between them. The CDR3 sequence is 14 residues long. From germline, CDR1 is LNHDA and CDR2 SQIVND (reference sequence). CDR3 protein: CASSTNPGANVLTF. CDR3 nucleotide sequence: TGTGCCAGTAGTACCAACCCTGGGGCCAACGTCCTGACTTTC.

The chain is built from TRBV29-1 and TRBJ2-7; D call uncertain. This CDR3 has 12 residues. CDR1 and CDR2 (germline): SQVTM, ANQGSEA. The V end was cut by 4 bases, the J end by 1 base, with 8 bases between. The CDR3 bases are TGCAGCGTTGTCGAGCGTTCCTACGAGCAGTACTTC. Its protein product is CSVVERSYEQYF.

The rearrangement uses TRBV10-3 and TRBJ1-4; the D gene is possibly TRBD1 (5 bases). Germline loops: CDR1 ENHRY, CDR2 SYGVKD. Trimming took off 3 bases at V and 6 bases at J, with 14 bases between the two ends. The CDR3 covers 15 residues. The DNA for the CDR3 is TGTGCCATCAGTGATGGGAACCGAGGGGATGAAAAACTGTTTTTT. It codes for CAISDGNRGDEKLFF.

The chain employs TRBV5-1 and TRBJ2-1, with D unclear. CDR1 and CDR2 (germline): SGHRS, YFSETQ. The CDR3 runs 15 residues. V was clipped by 0 bases and J by 3 bases, with 10 bases between them. The CDR3 nucleotides read TGCGCCAGCAGCTTGGGTGACATCGGCTACAATGAGCAGTTCTTC. This translates into CASSLGDIGYNEQFF.

The V and J genes are TRBV27 and TRBJ1-4; no definite D call. Trimming took 8 bases from V and 8 from J, leaving 18 bases between them. The CDR3 is made up of 14 amino acids. Germline values: CDR1 MNHEY, CDR2 SMNVEV (reference sequence). CDR3 in amino acids: CASHPRDSREKLFF. The CDR3 DNA is TGTGCCAGCCACCCTCGAGATAGTCGGGAAAAACTGTTTTTT.

This clone was observed a handful of times. The gene calls are TRBV30 and TRBJ1-1; 9 nucleotides line up with TRBD1. This CDR3 comprises 13 residues. Germline V gene lookup returns CDR1 GTSNPN and CDR2 SVGIG (reference sequence). J was trimmed by 5 bases and V by 1 base; bases with no gene match: 2. CDR3 nucleotide sequence: TGTGCCTGGAGTGGGGACAGGGTTACTGAAGCTTTCTTT. This codes for CAWSGDRVTEAFF.

CDR3: CASKVDRVDGQPQHF. The DNA of the CDR3 is TGTGCCAGTAAGGTGGACAGGGTGGATGGACAGCCCCAGCATTTT. The V call is TRBV19, the J call TRBJ1-5; 8 bases align to TRBD1. This CDR3 has 15 amino acids. The germline V gene has CDR1 LNHDA and CDR2 SQIVND (reference sequence). V lost 7 bases, J lost 7 bases, and 12 bases stayed unmatched.

This chain connects TRBV3-1 (or the pseudogene TRBV3-2) to TRBJ2-7, with a possible D match to TRBD2 (6 bases). V gave up 2 bases and J gave up 6 bases, with 11 bases separating them. The CDR3 extends over 13 amino acids. Germline loops: CDR1 LGHDT, CDR2 YNNKEL (reference sequence). The CDR3 nucleotides read TGTGCCAGCAGCCAATCTGGAGCGGGCGAGCAGTACTTC. Translated, it gives CASSQSGAGEQYF.

V gene TRBV28 combines with J gene TRBJ1-1; the D is unclear. The germline V and J ends were trimmed by 6 bases and 8 bases, with 13 bases remaining between them. The CDR3 extends over 12 amino acids. CDR1 MDHEN and CDR2 SYDVKM come from the germline V gene. The CDR3 coding sequence is TGTGCCAGCAGGGTAGGTCATCGAGAAGCTTTCTTT. It yields the protein CASRVGHREAFF.

In its sample, this clone was seen once. The rearrangement links TRBV18 to TRBJ1-2, with a tentative D call TRBD1 (6 bases). The germline V gene encodes CDR1 KGHSH and CDR2 LQKENI. The CDR3 is 13 amino acids. V lost 3 bases and J 7 bases, leaving 12 bases between the germline ends. The CDR3 sequence: CASSPEDSFGYTF. CDR3 bases: TGTGCCAGCTCACCCGAGGACAGTTTTGGCTACACCTTC.

The chain carries TRBV18 and TRBJ1-6, with TRBD1 as a possible D gene (6 bases). Per the germline V gene, CDR1 is KGHSH and CDR2 is LQKENI. The CDR3 covers 15 residues. With 4 bases removed from V and 9 bases from J, the gap between germline ends came to 16 bases. Here the CDR3 reads CASSRDTGKGSPLHF. For the CDR3, the DNA is TGTGCCAGCTCACGGGACACAGGGAAAGGTTCACCCCTCCACTTT.

The chain links TRBV11-3 to TRBJ1-1; D is uncertain. The CDR3 contains 13 residues. V was cut by 1 base and J by 7 bases, with 10 bases left in between. Germline V lookup: CDR1 SGHNT, CDR2 YENEEA. The CDR3 region is CASSLGHAGEAFF. The DNA for the CDR3 is TGTGCCAGCAGCTTAGGGCATGCGGGTGAAGCTTTCTTT.

This sequence joins TRBV11-2 and TRBJ2-3; the D call may be TRBD1 or TRBD2 (6 bases each). V lost 2 bases and J lost 1, with 10 bases in between. The CDR3 is 15 residues long. Germline V gives CDR1 SGHAT, CDR2 FQNNGV. The CDR3: CASSLIGGRTDTQYF. The CDR3 coding sequence is TGTGCCAGCAGCTTAATCGGGGGCCGCACAGATACGCAGTATTTT.